These T cell receptor beta chains were read from a single sample in a study of control samples from healthy donors and cancer patients. Using immunoSEQ multiplex PCR, the repertoire was profiled, and TCRdb retains in-frame clones only, with some absent. The repertoire holds 230,000 or so clones, with over 90% as singletons. Material for sequencing was blood. These receptors were collected from a man aged 50-60 years in good health. The CDR3 runs from the conserved cysteine through the conserved F or W. The D gene is left open where the match is weak. Not every row has a clone size; where given, it reads once, few, many or a size class.

D gene	V gene	J gene	clone size	CDR3 DNA	CDR3 protein
TRBD2	TRBV4-2	TRBJ2-1	NA	TGTGCCAGCAGCCGACAAAGCCTTAGCGGGGGGGCCCATGAGCAGTTCTTC	CASSRQSLSGGAHEQFF
TRBD2	TRBV3-1/TRBV3-2	TRBJ2-5	NA	TGTGCCAGCAGCCAAGACCTAGCGGGGGGGCAAGAGACCCAGTACTTC	CASSQDLAGGQETQYF
NA	TRBV3-1/TRBV3-2	TRBJ2-3	NA	TGTGCCAGCAGCCAACCAGGTGGGGGCACAGATACGCAGTATTTT	CASSQPGGGTDTQYF
TRBD1	TRBV5-6	TRBJ1-2	NA	TGTGCCAGCAGGGAGGGGACAGGGTCCAACTATGGCTACACCTTC	CASREGTGSNYGYTF
NA	TRBV29-1	TRBJ1-1	NA	TGCAGCGTTGAAGTCCTAGGACAGCCCGCCAGAGCTTTCTTT	CSVEVLGQPARAFF
NA	TRBV5-1	TRBJ1-5	NA	TGCGCCAGCAGGGGGAATCCAAATCAGCCCCAGCATTTT	CASRGNPNQPQHF
NA	TRBV10-2	TRBJ2-5	NA	TGCGCCAGCAGCCTTATAGGGGAGACCCAGTACTTC	CASSLIGETQYF
NA	TRBV5-1	TRBJ1-5	NA	TGCGCCAGCAGCTTAGAAGGGGCTTTTATGCAGCCCCAGCATTTT	CASSLEGAFMQPQHF
NA	TRBV14	TRBJ1-6	NA	TGTGCCAGCAGCGGCAGGCCCAATTCACCCCTCCACTTT	CASSGRPNSPLHF
TRBD1	TRBV4-3	TRBJ1-1	NA	TGCGCCAGCAGCCACTCCGGGACAGGGAACACTGAAGCTTTCTTT	CASSHSGTGNTEAFF
NA	TRBV15	TRBJ1-5	NA	TGTGCCACCAGCAGAGACCATCAGCCCCAGCATTTT	CATSRDHQPQHF
TRBD1	TRBV11-2	TRBJ2-1	NA	TGTGCCAGCACAAGACAGGGGTCCTACAATGAGCAGTTCTTC	CASTRQGSYNEQFF
NA	TRBV11-3	TRBJ2-5	once	TGTGCCAGCAGCTTAGATTCCCGGGGAGGCCAAGAGACCCAGTACTTC	CASSLDSRGGQETQYF
NA	TRBV9	TRBJ1-1	NA	TGTGCCAGCACCCCTCATCGGATGAACACTGAAGCTTTCTTT	CASTPHRMNTEAFF
NA	TRBV20-1	TRBJ2-2	NA	TGCAGTGCTAGTTCAGGGATCACCGGGGAGCTGTTTTTT	CSASSGITGELFF
TRBD2	TRBV4-3	TRBJ2-7	NA	TGCGCCAGCAGCCAAGAGATAGCGGGGGTATACGAGCAGTACTTC	CASSQEIAGVYEQYF
NA	TRBV21-1	TRBJ1-1	NA	TGTGCCAGCAGCAACCCGGCGGGGAACACTGAAGCTTTCTTT	CASSNPAGNTEAFF
NA	TRBV4-3	TRBJ1-1	NA	TGCGCCAGCAGCCCCTCCGGGGATTTGAACACTGAAGCTTTCTTT	CASSPSGDLNTEAFF
NA	TRBV7-8	TRBJ2-3	NA	TGTGCCAGCAGCATCCAGACCCCGCGGGATACGCAGTATTTT	CASSIQTPRDTQYF
NA	TRBV7-3	TRBJ2-5	NA	TGTGCCAGCAGCTTAAGTGCTAGCGACCTCCAAGAGACCCAGTACTTC	CASSLSASDLQETQYF
NA	TRBV9	TRBJ1-1	NA	TGTGCCAGCAGCCCACAGGGCAGGACTGAAGCTTTCTTT	CASSPQGRTEAFF
NA	TRBV6-5	TRBJ1-6	NA	TGTGCCAGCAGTTACTCAGGGGCCCTCCACTTT	CASSYSGALHF
NA	TRBV30	TRBJ1-1	NA	TGTGCCTGGAGTTCCTGGGGGGCTGAAGCTTTCTTT	CAWSSWGAEAFF
NA	TRBV7-9	TRBJ1-4	few	TGTGCCAGCACCCCTTCGGGCCCTAATGAAAAACTGTTTTTT	CASTPSGPNEKLFF
NA	TRBV15	TRBJ2-3	NA	TGTGCCACCAGCAGCCGGGGGAGCGTCACAGATACGCAGTATTTT	CATSSRGSVTDTQYF
NA	TRBV6-2/TRBV6-3	TRBJ1-2	NA	TGTGCCAGCAGTTACAGTGCCAGGGCCCCTCTTGGCTACACCTTC	CASSYSARAPLGYTF
NA	TRBV9	TRBJ2-2	NA	TGTGCCAGCAGCGTAGGGACAGTGAACACCGGGGAGCTGTTTTTT	CASSVGTVNTGELFF
NA	TRBV7-9	TRBJ1-2	NA	TGTGCCAGCAGCTTCTCCGGATCCCCGGGCTACACCTTC	CASSFSGSPGYTF
NA	TRBV14	TRBJ2-5	NA	TGTGCCAGCAGCCGGGCCCCCCAAGAGACCCAGTACTTC	CASSRAPQETQYF
TRBD1	TRBV6-6	TRBJ2-7	NA	TGTGCCAGCAGCAACGGCGGGACAGGCTCCTACGAGCAGTACTTC	CASSNGGTGSYEQYF
NA	TRBV4-1	TRBJ1-6	NA	TGCGCCAGCAGCCAAGGTATCAGGATCGCAAAGGAGGGAAATTCACCCCTCCACTTT	CASSQGIRIAKEGNSPLHF
NA	TRBV3-1/TRBV3-2	TRBJ1-5	NA	TGTGCCAGCAGCCAAGGAGCACCTTATAGCAATCAGCCCCAGCATTTT	CASSQGAPYSNQPQHF
NA	TRBV4-2	TRBJ2-4	NA	TGTGCCAGCAGCCAAGCTGAGGGGGAGGCCAAAAACATTCAGTACTTC	CASSQAEGEAKNIQYF
NA	TRBV2	TRBJ1-6	NA	TGTGCCAGCAGAGACATACGCTCCTATAATTCACCCCTCCACTTT	CASRDIRSYNSPLHF
NA	TRBV30	TRBJ1-6	NA	TGTGCCTGGAGTGTTCTGGGAGGTGGGTCTAATTCACCCCTCCACTTT	CAWSVLGGGSNSPLHF
TRBD1	TRBV29-1	TRBJ1-1	NA	TGCAGCGCGGGACAGGAAAGCCGTTTAACTGAAGCTTTCTTT	CSAGQESRLTEAFF
NA	TRBV6-5	TRBJ2-7	NA	TGTGCCAGCAGTTACTCCGGTGGTGATTACGAGCAGTACTTC	CASSYSGGDYEQYF
NA	TRBV7-9	TRBJ1-1	once	TGTGCCAGCAGCCTTAAGGGACACCTGAACACTGAAGCTTTCTTT	CASSLKGHLNTEAFF
TRBD1	TRBV18	TRBJ1-3	NA	TGTGCCAGCTCACTGGGACAGGGAACCGCCGGAAACACCATATATTTT	CASSLGQGTAGNTIYF
NA	TRBV5-1	TRBJ2-1	NA	TGCGCCAGCAGCTTGGGGCAGGGGACCCACAATGAGCAGTTCTTC	CASSLGQGTHNEQFF
NA	TRBV10-2	TRBJ2-1	NA	TGCGCCAGCAGTGGGTCCCCCGTCCACTACAATGAGCAGTTCTTC	CASSGSPVHYNEQFF
NA	TRBV9	TRBJ2-5	NA	TGTGCCAGCAGCGTAGCGGGTCAAGAGACCCAGTACTTC	CASSVAGQETQYF
NA	TRBV7-9	TRBJ2-3	NA	TGTGCCAGCAGCTTCCTCTCGAGGGCGGTGGTTGTAAGAGATACGCAGTATTTT	CASSFLSRAVVVRDTQYF